The 7 T cell receptor beta chains listed next were all sequenced from one sample in a study of glioma-infiltrating T cells. The iRepertoire nested amplicon-rescue multiplex PCR amplified TCR alpha and beta CDR3s from RNA. TCRdb reanalysed the multiplex PCR reads using MiXCR and keeps one entry per CDR3 protein. The repertoire holds about 5,700 distinct CDR3 sequences, with roughly 42% as singletons. Material for sequencing was glioma tissue, nonneoplastic brain tissue, or PBMCs (not recorded which). The receptors stem from a human donor with low-grade glioma or glioblastoma, undergoing nonglioma brain surgery, or in good health (not recorded which).

This clonotype was seen at least ten times. The V and J genes are TRBV4-2 and TRBJ1-2; a weak D match, TRBD1 (6 bases). The length of the CDR3 is 13 residues. Trimming shortened V by 4 bases and J by 3 bases, and 9 bases separated the two germline ends. Germline assignment: CDR1 LGHNA and CDR2 YNFKEQ. The CDR3 nucleotides are TGTGCCAGCAGCCGATCAGGGGACTATGGCTACACCTTC. Encoded protein: CASSRSGDYGYTF.

In DNA, the CDR3 is TGTGCCAGCGTAGGACAGGTATACACTGAAGCTTTCTTT. It is translated as CASVGQVYTEAFF. The chain employs TRBV11-2 and TRBJ1-1; 7 nucleotides match TRBD1. J was trimmed by 3 bases and V by 8 bases; bases with no gene match: 6. The CDR3 runs to 13 residues. The germline gives CDR1 SGHAT, CDR2 FQNNGV.

The chain combines TRBV19 with TRBJ1-2; no clear D gene. V gave up 5 bases and J gave up 2 bases, with 6 bases separating them. CDR3 length: 12 residues. Germline V gene data show CDR1 as LNHDA and CDR2 as SQIVND (reference sequence). Here the CDR3 DNA reads TGTGCCAGTAGTGAGGAAAACTATGGCTACACCTTC. Translated: CASSEENYGYTF.

The rearrangement uses TRBV7-9 and TRBJ2-3; D ambiguous. This CDR3 contains 14 residues. The V end was cut by 4 bases, the J end by 4 bases, with 12 bases between. Germline lookup yields CDR1 SEHNR and CDR2 FQNEAQ (reference sequence). CDR3 amino acids: CASSSAPFPDTQYF. CDR3 sequence (DNA): TGTGCCAGCAGCTCGGCCCCGTTTCCAGATACGCAGTATTTT.

The chain links TRBV6-5 to TRBJ1-5, with 8 bases fitting TRBD1. Germline V gene sequence: CDR1 MNHEY, CDR2 SVGAGI. The CDR3 runs to 16 residues. Trimming at V came to 6 bases and at J to 4 bases, leaving 11 bases not matched to a gene. In DNA, the CDR3 is TGTGCCAGCAGACGCAGCATGACAGGGGATAATCAGCCCCAGCATTTT. Translation: CASRRSMTGDNQPQHF.

In its sample, this clonotype was seen once. The missing conserved phenylalanine or tryptophan at the end of this CDR3 makes a read error likely. The limits of the CDR3 on the DNA are not certain, so only TCRdb's listed CDR3 is given. The chain has TRBV28 and TRBJ1-1. From germline, CDR1 is MDHEN and CDR2 SYDVKM. Termini included, the CDR3 measures 19 amino acids. The CDR3 spells CASSQRSLLELRTRAEAFS.

This CDR3 reads CASSLRGLGGSLEQFF. The CDR3, as DNA: TGTGCCAGCAGCTTGAGGGGGCTTGGCGGGAGCCTTGAGCAGTTCTTC. The rearrangement links TRBV5-4 to TRBJ2-1, with D perhaps TRBD1 or TRBD2 (7 bases each). CDR1 and CDR2 from the germline V gene are SGHNT and YYREEE (reference sequence). Deletions cut 1 base from V and 9 bases from J, with 20 bases between. The CDR3 has 16 amino acids.